The 8 T cell receptor beta chains below come from one sample, sequenced in a study of cytomegalovirus exposure and HLA in healthy donors. 13 Jbeta primers and 60 Vbeta primers were used for the PCR. The method was immunoSEQ multiplex PCR; TCRdb's version includes in-frame clones alone and lacks a portion of them. Altogether 150,000 to 200,000 clones are present, approximately 77% being singletons, with the ten largest covering roughly 3.2%. Sequenced material: PBMCs. The receptors were gathered from a man aged 40-50 years in good health and CMV-seropositive.

The rearrangement joins TRBV7-9 to TRBJ1-1; D may be TRBD1 (5 bases). CDR1 is SEHNR and CDR2 is FQNEAQ in the germline V gene (reference sequence). Trimming pared 7 bases from V and 1 base from J, leaving 16 bases between. The CDR3 contains 15 residues. The CDR3 sequence is CASTLAGWGNTEAFF. The CDR3 DNA reads as TGTGCCAGCACCCTCGCAGGGTGGGGGAACACTGAAGCTTTCTTT.

CDR3 nucleotide sequence: TGTGCTAGTGGTTTGGCTCCCCGAGGGGGGGGAAGCAACTATGGCTACACCTTC. It specifies CASGLAPRGGGSNYGYTF. This sequence joins TRBV12-5 and TRBJ1-2, with D possibly being TRBD1 (6 bases). CDR1 is LGHNT and CDR2 is FRNRAP in the germline V gene. This CDR3 contains 18 residues. Deletions cut 1 base from V and 2 bases from J, with 20 bases between.

Only one count was recorded for this clone. At one of its ends the junction is not consistent with the germline gene, which may arise from a read error. The chain combines TRBV5-1 with TRBJ2-7; D is unresolved. CDR3 length equals 15 residues. The germline V gene has CDR1 SGHRS and CDR2 YFSETQ. CDR3 amino acids: CASSFVSDDSYEQYF. CDR3 DNA: TGTGCCAGCAGCTTCGTCAGCGATGACTCCTACGAGCAGTACTTC.

The chain links TRBV2 to TRBJ1-1, with 8 bases identical to TRBD1. The CDR3 loop spans 13 amino acids. The V and J ends lost 6 bases and 5 bases, in that order; junction bases with no gene match: 5. Germline V gene lookup returns CDR1 SNHLY and CDR2 FYNNEI. The CDR3 bases are TGTGCCAGCAGAGGACAGGGTGGTACTGAAGCTTTCTTT. Translation gives CASRGQGGTEAFF.

In its sample, this clone was seen a few times. V and J are TRBV11-2 and TRBJ2-5, with 8 bases aligning to TRBD2. J was trimmed by 4 bases and V by 8 bases; bases with no gene match: 3. Germline V CDR1 and CDR2: SGHAT, FQNNGV. The CDR3 consists of 12 residues. The chain's CDR3 is CASARGGETQYF. Written as DNA, the CDR3 is TGTGCCAGCGCTCGGGGGGGAGAGACCCAGTACTTC.

This chain uses TRBV19 with TRBJ1-5, with D unresolved. V was pared by 2 bases and J by 0 bases, with 5 bases between. The length of the CDR3 is 14 residues. Germline V CDR1 and CDR2: LNHDA, SQIVND (reference sequence). This CDR3 is CASSISVSNQPQHF. CDR3 DNA sequence: TGTGCCAGTAGTATATCGGTTAGCAATCAGCCCCAGCATTTT.

The J gene is TRBJ2-1, the V gene TRBV19, with 7 bases identical to TRBD1. The V gene end was trimmed by 5 bases and the J gene end by 1 base; junction bases not matched to a gene: 8. Per the germline V gene, CDR1 is LNHDA and CDR2 is SQIVND (reference sequence). This CDR3 contains 16 residues. The CDR3 bases are TGTGCCAGTAGTGTTCCACGGGGACAGTCCTACAATGAGCAGTTCTTC. It codes for CASSVPRGQSYNEQFF.

DNA for the CDR3: TGTGCCAGCAGCTTGAATGTCCAGGGGGCCTACGAGCAGTACTTC. Translated, it gives CASSLNVQGAYEQYF. The chain couples TRBV5-4 to TRBJ2-7; 7 bases align to TRBD1. CDR3 length: 15 amino acids. V was pared by 1 base and J by 2 bases, with 6 bases of the junction left unmatched. CDR1 is SGHNT, CDR2 YYREEE, per germline (reference sequence). Full variable domain (remainder filled in from reference TRBV5-4 and TRBJ2-7): ETGVTQSPTHLIKTRGQQVTLRCSSQSGHNTVSWYQQALGQGPQFIFQYYREEENGRGNFPPRFSGLQFPNYSSELNVNALELDDSALYLCASSLNVQGAYEQYFGPGTRLTVT.